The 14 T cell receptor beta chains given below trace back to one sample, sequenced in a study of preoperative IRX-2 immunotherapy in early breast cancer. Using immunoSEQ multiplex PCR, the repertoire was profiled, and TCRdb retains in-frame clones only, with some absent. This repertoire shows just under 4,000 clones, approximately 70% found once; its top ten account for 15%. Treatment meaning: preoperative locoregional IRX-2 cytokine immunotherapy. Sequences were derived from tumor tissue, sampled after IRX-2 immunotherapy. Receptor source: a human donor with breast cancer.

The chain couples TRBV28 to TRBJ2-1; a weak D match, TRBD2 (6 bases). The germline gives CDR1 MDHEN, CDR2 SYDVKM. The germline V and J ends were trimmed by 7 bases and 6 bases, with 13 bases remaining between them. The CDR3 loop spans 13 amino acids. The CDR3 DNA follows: TGTGCCAGCATCGCTAGCGTCCCCAATGAGCAGTTCTTC. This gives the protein CASIASVPNEQFF.

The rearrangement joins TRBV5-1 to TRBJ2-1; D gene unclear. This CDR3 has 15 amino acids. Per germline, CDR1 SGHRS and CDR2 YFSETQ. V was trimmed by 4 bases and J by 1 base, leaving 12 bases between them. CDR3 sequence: CASSPPPESYNEQFF. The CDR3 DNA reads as TGCGCCAGCAGCCCACCCCCGGAATCCTACAATGAGCAGTTCTTC.

The CDR3 region is CASSLYTSGRAYGANVLTF. DNA of the CDR3: TGTGCCAGCAGTTTATATACCAGCGGGAGGGCGTATGGGGCCAACGTCCTGACTTTC. The chain employs TRBV28 and TRBJ2-6; 10 bases map to TRBD2. The germline V gene has CDR1 MDHEN and CDR2 SYDVKM. Unmatched junction bases numbered 9, after V lost 1 base and J lost 3 bases. The CDR3 is made up of 19 amino acids. Variable domain in full (rest from reference TRBV28 and TRBJ2-6): DVKVTQSSRYLVKRTGEKVFLECVQDMDHENMFWYRQDPGLGLRLIYFSYDVKMKEKGDIPEGYSVSREKKERFSLILESASTNQTSMYLCASSLYTSGRAYGANVLTFGAGSRLTVL.

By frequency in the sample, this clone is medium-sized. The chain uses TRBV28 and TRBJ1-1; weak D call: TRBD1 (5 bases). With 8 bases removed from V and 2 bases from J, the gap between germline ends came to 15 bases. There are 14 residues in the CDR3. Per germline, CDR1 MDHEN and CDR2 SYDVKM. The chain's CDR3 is CASGETALNTEAFF. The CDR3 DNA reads TGTGCCAGCGGGGAGACAGCTCTAAACACTGAAGCTTTCTTT.

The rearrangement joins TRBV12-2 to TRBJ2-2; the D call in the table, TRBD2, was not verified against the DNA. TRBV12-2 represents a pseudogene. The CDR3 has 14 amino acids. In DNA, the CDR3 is TGTGCCGGTCAATTGGGAGGGTACACCGGGGAGCTGTTTTTT. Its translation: CAGQLGGYTGELFF.

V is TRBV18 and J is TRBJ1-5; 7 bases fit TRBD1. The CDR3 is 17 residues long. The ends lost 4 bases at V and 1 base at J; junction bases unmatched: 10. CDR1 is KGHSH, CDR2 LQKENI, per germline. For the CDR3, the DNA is TGTGCCAGCTCACTTAGAGCTACAGGGGCGAGCAATCAGCCCCAGCATTTT. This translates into CASSLRATGASNQPQHF.

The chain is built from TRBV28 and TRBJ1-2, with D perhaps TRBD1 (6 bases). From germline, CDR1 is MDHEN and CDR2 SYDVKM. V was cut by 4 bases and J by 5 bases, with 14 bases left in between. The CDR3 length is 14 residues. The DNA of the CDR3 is TGTGCCAGCAGTTCCTTCACAGGGAAGTATGGCTACACCTTC. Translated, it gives CASSSFTGKYGYTF.

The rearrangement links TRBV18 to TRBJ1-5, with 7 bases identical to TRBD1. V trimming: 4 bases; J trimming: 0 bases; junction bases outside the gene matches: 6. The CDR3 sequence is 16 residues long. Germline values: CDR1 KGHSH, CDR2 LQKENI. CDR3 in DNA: TGTGCCAGCTCACTAACAGGGGTTCATAGCAATCAGCCCCAGCATTTT. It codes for CASSLTGVHSNQPQHF.

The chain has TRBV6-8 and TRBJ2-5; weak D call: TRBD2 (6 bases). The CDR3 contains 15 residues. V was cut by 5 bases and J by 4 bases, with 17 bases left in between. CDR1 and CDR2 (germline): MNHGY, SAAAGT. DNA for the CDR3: TGTGCCAGCAGTACTGCCCGGGAGAAGGTAGAGACCCAGTACTTC. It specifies CASSTAREKVETQYF.

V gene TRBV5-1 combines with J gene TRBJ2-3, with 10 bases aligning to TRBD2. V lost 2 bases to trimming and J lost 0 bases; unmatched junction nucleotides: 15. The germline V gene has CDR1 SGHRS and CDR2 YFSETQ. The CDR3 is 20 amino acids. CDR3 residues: CASSFKPWASGSSSTDTQYF. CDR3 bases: TGCGCCAGCAGCTTCAAACCCTGGGCTAGCGGGAGTTCGAGCACAGATACGCAGTATTTT.

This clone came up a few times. The CDR3 coding sequence is TGTGCCAGCAGTTTTCTAAGCGGCACAGATACGCAGTATTTT. Protein product: CASSFLSGTDTQYF. The chain links TRBV28 to TRBJ2-3; D unclear. V was clipped by 3 bases and J by 1 base, with 8 bases between them. There are 14 residues in the CDR3. Per the germline V gene, CDR1 is MDHEN and CDR2 is SYDVKM. Full variable domain (remainder filled in from reference TRBV28 and TRBJ2-3): DVKVTQSSRYLVKRTGEKVFLECVQDMDHENMFWYRQDPGLGLRLIYFSYDVKMKEKGDIPEGYSVSREKKERFSLILESASTNQTSMYLCASSFLSGTDTQYFGPGTRLTVL.

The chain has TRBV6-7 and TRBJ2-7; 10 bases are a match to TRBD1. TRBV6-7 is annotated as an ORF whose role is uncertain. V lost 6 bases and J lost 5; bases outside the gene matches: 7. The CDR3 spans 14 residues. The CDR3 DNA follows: TGTGCCAGCAGACCTTGGGACAGGGGTAACGAGCAGTACTTC. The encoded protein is CASRPWDRGNEQYF.

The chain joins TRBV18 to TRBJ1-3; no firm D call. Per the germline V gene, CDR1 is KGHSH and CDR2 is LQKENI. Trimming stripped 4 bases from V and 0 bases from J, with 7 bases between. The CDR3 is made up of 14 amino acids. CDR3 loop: CASSRTASGNTIYF. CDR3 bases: TGTGCCAGCTCACGCACAGCCTCTGGAAACACCATATATTTT. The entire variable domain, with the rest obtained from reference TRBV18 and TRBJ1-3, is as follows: NAGVMQNPRHLVRRRGQEARLRCSPMKGHSHVYWYRQLPEEGLKFMVYLQKENIIDESGMPKERFSAEFPKEGPSILRIQQVVRGDSAAYFCASSRTASGNTIYFGEGSWLTVV.

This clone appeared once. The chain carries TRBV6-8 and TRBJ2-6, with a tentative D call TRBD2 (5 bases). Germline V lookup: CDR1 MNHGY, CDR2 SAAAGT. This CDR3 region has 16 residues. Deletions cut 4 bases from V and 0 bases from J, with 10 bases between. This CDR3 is CASSSRGASGANVLTF. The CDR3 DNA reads TGTGCCAGCAGTTCTCGGGGAGCCTCTGGGGCCAACGTCCTGACTTTC.